One TCR beta chain is described in this entry. An end of the junction does not agree with germline; a read error may underlie this. TCRdb reprocessed the reads with MiXCR, giving one entry per CDR3 protein. Here the sample spans fewer than 700,000 distinct CDR3 sequences, approximately 24% being singletons. This record comes from a study of T cell repertoires in cytomegalovirus infection. Study-level background: Indicated by public TCR beta signatures were CMV infection and matching HLA type.

Looked up from germline, CDR1 is SNHLY and CDR2 is FYNNEI. The CDR3 has 17 residues. The rearrangement joins TRBV2 to TRBJ2-7, with 8 bases matching TRBD1. Sequenced sample: CD8+ T cells from PBMCs. The TCR sequence derives from a human donor in good health (CMV status not recorded). Some clones in this sample may be carry-over from other donors' samples. CDR3 DNA: TGTACCAGCAGAGGACAGGGACCATGGTTCCTAGGATACGAGCAGTACTTC. Amino acid sequence: CTSRGQGPWFLGYEQYF.